The 24 T cell receptor beta chains reported below all come from one sample, sequenced in a study of vaccination and CD4 T cells after COVID-19. The Oncomine TCR Beta short-read assay was applied to DNA of cultured CD4+ T cells. One entry per CDR3 protein results from TCRdb running MiXCR on the PCR reads. The table shows 15,000 to 20,000 distinct CDR3 sequences, with around 35% occurring only once. These receptors' antigens are unknown. Treatment in this sample: roughly ten-day PBMC culture with coronavirus spike peptide pools or control peptides (ViraFEST assay). The sample taken for sequencing was CD4+ T cells from blood, cultured in vitro. The source is a human donor who had recovered from COVID-19.

V is TRBV2 and J is TRBJ1-4, with D unclear. Per germline, CDR1 SNHLY and CDR2 FYNNEI. This CDR3 has 14 amino acids. With 4 bases removed from V and 4 bases from J, the gap between germline ends came to 10 bases. The CDR3 spells CASSVELYNEKLFF. DNA of the CDR3: TGTGCCAGCAGTGTAGAACTGTATAATGAAAAACTGTTTTTT.

The J gene is TRBJ2-7, the V gene TRBV7-2; 9 positions match TRBD1. The CDR3 runs to 15 residues. The V gene's germline CDR1 is SGHTA and CDR2 FQGNSA. V lost 7 bases and J lost 5; bases outside the gene matches: 12. CDR3 bases: TGTGCCAGCACCGTCGAACGGGACAGGGTCCACGAGCAGTACTTC. It is translated as CASTVERDRVHEQYF.

This clonotype is categorized as medium-sized (0.01 to 0.1%). The rearrangement joins TRBV7-2 to TRBJ1-1, with 12 bases that match TRBD1. V lost 5 bases to trimming and J lost 2 bases; unmatched junction nucleotides: 15. Germline values: CDR1 SGHTA, CDR2 FQGNSA. This CDR3 comprises 19 residues. CDR3 in DNA: TGTGCCAGCAGCCCGGGGATCCGGGGACAGGGGGCAGGAAACACTGAAGCTTTCTTT. Its translation is CASSPGIRGQGAGNTEAFF. Full variable domain (outside the CDR3, taken from reference TRBV7-2 and TRBJ1-1): GAGVSQSPSNKVTEKGKDVELRCDPISGHTALYWYRQSLGQGLEFLIYFQGNSAPDKSGLPSDRFSAERTGGSVSTLTIQRTQQEDSAVYLCASSPGIRGQGAGNTEAFFGQGTRLTVV.

This clonotype was seen more than once but under ten times. The chain links TRBV20-1 to TRBJ2-1; D gene uncertain. V dropped 3 bases and J dropped 6 bases, with 6 bases sitting between them. The CDR3 totals 11 residues. Germline CDR1 reads DFQATT; CDR2 reads SNEGSKA (reference sequence). The CDR3 bases are TGCAGTGCTAGGAGCCGCAATGAGCAGTTCTTC. Translated, it gives CSARSRNEQFF.

CDR3 DNA: TGTGCCAGCAGTCCGGACAGGGTGGGAATACCCGGGGAGCTGTTTTTT. Its protein product is CASSPDRVGIPGELFF. The chain has TRBV7-2 and TRBJ2-2; 8 bases match TRBD1. Trimming at V came to 6 bases and at J to 6 bases, leaving 12 bases not matched to a gene. The length of the CDR3 is 16 residues. The germline V gene encodes CDR1 SGHTA and CDR2 FQGNSA.

This clonotype turned up a few times. V gene TRBV2 combines with J gene TRBJ1-5, with TRBD1 as a possible D gene (6 bases). The germline V and J ends were trimmed by 3 bases and 8 bases, with 17 bases remaining between them. Germline V gene data show CDR1 as SNHLY and CDR2 as FYNNEI. The CDR3 extends over 15 amino acids. The CDR3 DNA reads TGTGCCAGCAGTGATCCCCGGTCAGGGGTCGAGCCCCAGCATTTT. The encoded protein is CASSDPRSGVEPQHF.

The V and J genes are TRBV7-6 and TRBJ2-5; no clear D. Germline CDR1 SGHVS, CDR2 FNYEAQ. V was shortened by 4 bases and J by 2 bases, with 14 bases between the two germline ends. The CDR3 is made up of 15 amino acids. CDR3 in amino acids: CASSSLITPQETQYF. For the CDR3, the DNA is TGTGCCAGCAGCTCTTTAATTACCCCACAAGAGACCCAGTACTTC.

The chain couples TRBV20-1 to TRBJ1-5; 8 bases fit TRBD1. In germline, CDR1 is DFQATT, CDR2 SNEGSKA (reference sequence). This CDR3 region has 16 residues. With V trimmed by 1 base and J by 6 bases, 11 bases remained unmatched. CDR3 protein: CSARGPTGAGVQPQHF. CDR3 bases: TGCAGTGCTAGAGGACCGACAGGGGCCGGGGTTCAGCCCCAGCATTTT.

V is TRBV21-1 and J is TRBJ2-3; TRBD2 is taken as the D call from the table, unchecked against the DNA. TRBV21-1 is termed a pseudogene. This CDR3 spans 20 amino acids. CDR3 nucleotides: TGTGCCAGCAGCAAAGCTTGGACAGTTTGGACTAGTCCTTACACAGATACGCAGTATTTT. Translation gives CASSKAWTVWTSPYTDTQYF.

By its share, this clonotype is medium-sized (0.01 to 0.1%). The CDR3 region has the DNA TGTGCAAGTCGCGTTCGTGGGCCGCGTTACAATGAGCAGTTCTTC. Protein sequence: CASRVRGPRYNEQFF. J is TRBJ2-1 and V is TRBV12-2; the table's D call, TRBD2, has no DNA check behind it. TRBV12-2 is deemed a pseudogene. This CDR3 is built from 15 residues.

The table lists this clonotype with a few counts. The chain recombines TRBV7-6 with TRBJ1-4; tentatively, D is TRBD1 (6 bases). V was clipped by 2 bases and J by 8 bases, with 12 bases between them. From germline, CDR1 is SGHVS and CDR2 FNYEAQ. There are 14 residues in the CDR3. CDR3 nucleotides: TGTGCCAGCAGCTTAACAGGGCAAGGCGAAAAACTGTTTTTT. This codes for CASSLTGQGEKLFF.

V and J are TRBV20-1 and TRBJ2-7; 11 bases map to TRBD2. CDR1 is DFQATT and CDR2 is SNEGSKA in the germline V gene (reference sequence). This CDR3 is built from 17 residues. V dropped 1 base and J dropped 1; count of bases not matched to a gene: 9. DNA for the CDR3: TGCAGTGCTAGAGCGGGTAGCGGGAGGGCCAGGTCCTACGAGCAGTACTTC. It is translated as CSARAGSGRARSYEQYF.

The CDR3 nucleotides are TGTGCCAGCAGTGTAGAAAGAAACAATGAGCAGTTCTTC. As protein: CASSVERNNEQFF. The chain is built from TRBV6-4 and TRBJ2-1; D is uncertain. Trimming stripped 4 bases from V and 5 bases from J, with 9 bases between. This CDR3 contains 13 residues. Germline V gene lookup returns CDR1 MRHNA and CDR2 SNTAGT.

V and J are TRBV20-1 and TRBJ2-4; TRBD1 matches 9 bases. CDR1 is DFQATT, CDR2 SNEGSKA, per germline (reference sequence). The CDR3 is 14 amino acids. V shed 5 bases, J shed 4 bases, and the junction held 6 bases outside the gene matches. The CDR3 region is CSAPRTGEKNIQYF. The CDR3 nucleotides read TGCAGTGCTCCTAGGACAGGGGAGAAAAACATTCAGTACTTC.

The V gene is TRBV6-5, the J gene TRBJ2-6; no firm D call. The CDR3 runs 16 residues. V lost 0 bases, J lost 2 bases, and 8 bases lay in between. From germline, CDR1 is MNHEY and CDR2 SVGAGI. CDR3: CASSYSPAPGANVLTF. CDR3 bases: TGTGCCAGCAGTTACTCGCCCGCCCCTGGGGCCAACGTCCTGACTTTC.

This clonotype was detected only a few times. The chain uses TRBV19 and TRBJ1-5, with TRBD1 matching over 8 bases. CDR3 size: 13 residues. V was clipped by 8 bases and J by 7 bases; unmatched bases: 7. Germline V gene lookup returns CDR1 LNHDA and CDR2 SQIVND (reference sequence). DNA of the CDR3: TGTGCCAGTTCTCAGGGGGCCAGACAGCCCCAGCATTTT. This gives the protein CASSQGARQPQHF.

The chain is built from TRBV10-3 and TRBJ1-5; 7 nucleotides match TRBD1. The ends lost 7 bases at V and 7 bases at J; junction bases unmatched: 10. The CDR3 is 14 residues long. Per the germline V gene, CDR1 is ENHRY and CDR2 is SYGVKD. The CDR3 DNA follows: TGTGCCATCAACCGACAGGGAGGCGCCCAGCCCCAGCATTTT. Amino acids: CAINRQGGAQPQHF.

This chain uses TRBV5-1 with TRBJ2-3; D is unresolved. The ends were cut back, 2 bases at V and 0 bases at J, with 7 bases in the middle. Germline V CDR1 and CDR2: SGHRS, YFSETQ. The CDR3 runs to 14 residues. CDR3 sequence: CASSFDSSTDTQYF. The DNA of the CDR3 is TGCGCCAGCAGCTTCGACTCGAGCACAGATACGCAGTATTTT.

This clonotype turned up a few times. The chain uses TRBV20-1 and TRBJ2-5; no firm D call. The V end lost 1 base, the J end lost 4 bases, and 10 bases lay between the germline ends. The CDR3 contains 13 residues. Germline values: CDR1 DFQATT, CDR2 SNEGSKA (reference sequence). CDR3 nucleotide sequence: TGCAGTGCTAGAGTCCCCCCAGGAGAGACCCAGTACTTC. Protein sequence: CSARVPPGETQYF.

The chain has TRBV27 and TRBJ1-1, with D tentatively TRBD1 (5 bases). CDR3 size: 15 residues. Trimming took 2 bases from V and 0 from J, leaving 10 bases between them. Germline V gene data show CDR1 as MNHEY and CDR2 as SMNVEV (reference sequence). In nucleotides, the CDR3 is TGTGCCAGCAGTTTAAGAAGGGGAATGAACACTGAAGCTTTCTTT. The encoded protein is CASSLRRGMNTEAFF.

The chain links TRBV18 to TRBJ2-6, with D maybe TRBD1 (5 bases). Trimming cost V 1 base and J 0 bases, with 7 bases left between them. The CDR3 length is 16 residues. Germline V gene data show CDR1 as KGHSH and CDR2 as LQKENI. CDR3 amino acids: CASSPLQGSGANVLTF. CDR3 coding DNA: TGTGCCAGCTCACCACTTCAGGGCTCTGGGGCCAACGTCCTGACTTTC. Full variable domain (rest looked up from reference TRBV18 and TRBJ2-6): NAGVMQNPRHLVRRRGQEARLRCSPMKGHSHVYWYRQLPEEGLKFMVYLQKENIIDESGMPKERFSAEFPKEGPSILRIQQVVRGDSAAYFCASSPLQGSGANVLTFGAGSRLTVL.

V usage is TRBV6-1 and J usage is TRBJ2-2, with 13 bases fitting TRBD2. Germline lookup yields CDR1 MNHNS and CDR2 SASEGT. V was clipped by 8 bases and J by 3 bases; unmatched bases: 9. This CDR3 is 17 amino acids long. This CDR3 reads CASGGLAGSHDTGELFF. CDR3 nucleotide sequence: TGTGCCAGCGGGGGACTAGCGGGATCCCACGACACCGGGGAGCTGTTTTTT.

The CDR3 DNA reads as TGTGCCAGCAGGGGGGACAGGCAAACCGGGGAGCTGTTTTTT. The encoded protein is CASRGDRQTGELFF. V gene TRBV6-1 combines with J gene TRBJ2-2; TRBD1 aligns across 8 bases. This CDR3 is built from 14 residues. V shed 6 bases and J 5 bases; nucleotides not matched to a gene: 5. Germline CDR1 MNHNS, CDR2 SASEGT.

CDR3 DNA: TGTGCCAGCAGTTGGACAGGGCGGGTGGACACTGAAGCTTTCTTT. It yields the protein CASSWTGRVDTEAFF. The chain has TRBV6-5 and TRBJ1-1, with 8 bases lining up with TRBD1. This CDR3 is built from 15 residues. Germline CDR1 reads MNHEY; CDR2 reads SVGAGI. J was trimmed by 3 bases and V by 4 bases; bases with no gene match: 7.